Each of the 18 T cell receptor beta chains below was sequenced from the same sample in a study. Tregs were sorted as CD4+CD25+CD127-/low cells. From the 5' RACE reads, TCRdb called clonotypes with MiXCR, one entry per CDR3 protein. The sample shows about 8,000 distinct CDR3 sequences, over 50% of them seen only once. The sequencing sample was made of Tregs sorted from a lymph node. These receptors all come from a female donor with breast cancer.

The chain combines TRBV20-1 with TRBJ1-6; tentatively, D is TRBD1 (5 bases). CDR1 is DFQATT and CDR2 is SNEGSKA in the germline V gene (reference sequence). CDR3 length equals 16 residues. The V gene lost 0 bases and the J gene lost 9 bases, with 18 bases spanning the gap. CDR3 bases: TGCAGTGCTAGAGATTGGAGTATGGGGGGGATTTCACCCCTCCACTTT. This codes for CSARDWSMGGISPLHF.

The J gene is TRBJ2-3, the V gene TRBV6-5; 9 positions match TRBD2. CDR1 is MNHEY and CDR2 is SVGAGI in the germline V gene. With V trimmed by 5 bases and J by 6 bases, 6 bases remained unmatched. CDR3 length: 14 amino acids. The CDR3 loop is CASSRASGTDTQYF. CDR3 nucleotides: TGTGCCAGCAGTCGGGCTAGCGGGACCGATACGCAGTATTTT.

The chain joins TRBV15 to TRBJ2-1; D gene ambiguous. Trimming removed 0 bases from V and 4 bases from J, with 7 bases in between. The germline CDR1 and CDR2 sequences are LNHNV and YYDKDF (reference sequence). CDR3 size: 14 residues. The CDR3 region is CATSRERAYNEQFF. The CDR3 DNA follows: TGTGCCACCAGCAGAGAACGAGCGTACAATGAGCAGTTCTTC.

The chain links TRBV20-1 to TRBJ2-3; perhaps TRBD1 as D (6 bases). The ends were cut back, 6 bases at V and 4 bases at J, with 17 bases in the middle. This CDR3 comprises 14 residues. CDR1 DFQATT and CDR2 SNEGSKA come from the germline V gene (reference sequence). DNA for the CDR3: TGCAGTGCCCCATCTCAGGGGCGCCCAGATACGCAGTATTTT. Its protein product is CSAPSQGRPDTQYF.

V usage is TRBV4-3 and J usage is TRBJ2-3, with 11 bases lining up with TRBD2. CDR3 length equals 16 residues. Trimming removed 0 bases from V and 6 bases from J; junction bases left unmatched: 5. The V gene's germline CDR1 is LGHNA and CDR2 YSLEER. The DNA of the CDR3 is TGCGCCAGCAGCCAAGATCGGGGGACTAGCGGCGATACGCAGTATTTT. Protein sequence: CASSQDRGTSGDTQYF.

This clonotype ranks as medium-sized. The chain links TRBV6-6 to TRBJ2-3; D not certain. V was cut by 6 bases and J by 1 base, with 11 bases left in between. CDR1 is MNHNY and CDR2 is SVGAGI in the germline V gene (reference sequence). The length of the CDR3 is 14 residues. The CDR3 is CASRSPGGTDTQYF. The CDR3 DNA sequence: TGTGCCAGCAGGTCGCCAGGAGGCACAGATACGCAGTATTTT.

This clonotype was recorded a few times. The rearrangement uses TRBV29-1 and TRBJ2-3; 7 bases align to TRBD2. V lost 4 bases, J lost 7 bases, and 11 bases stayed unmatched. This CDR3 comprises 14 residues. From germline, CDR1 is SQVTM and CDR2 ANQGSEA. The chain's CDR3 is CSVAAGARANTQYF. CDR3 coding DNA: TGCAGCGTTGCGGCGGGAGCTCGGGCAAATACGCAGTATTTT.

The genes are TRBV20-1 and TRBJ1-2; D possibly corresponds to TRBD1 (5 bases). Germline-derived CDR1 and CDR2 are DFQATT and SNEGSKA (reference sequence). The CDR3 is made up of 15 amino acids. V dropped 8 bases and J dropped 2 bases, with 21 bases sitting between them. The CDR3 reads CSLGGITRENYGYTF. In DNA, the CDR3 is TGCAGTCTCGGGGGAATCACGAGGGAGAACTATGGCTACACCTTC.

The V call is TRBV5-1, the J call TRBJ2-1, with D tentatively TRBD1 (5 bases). Looked up from germline, CDR1 is SGHRS and CDR2 is YFSETQ. CDR3 length: 15 amino acids. V gave up 4 bases and J gave up 8 bases, with 19 bases separating them. DNA of the CDR3: TGCGCCAGCAGCGCCCTTGCCAGGGTCTCCGATGAGCAGTTCTTC. Protein sequence: CASSALARVSDEQFF.

The J gene is TRBJ2-3, the V gene TRBV4-1; perhaps TRBD1 as D (6 bases). The CDR3 is 16 amino acids. CDR1 MGHRA and CDR2 YSYEKL come from the germline V gene. Trimming stripped 3 bases from V and 2 bases from J, with 15 bases between. CDR3 sequence (DNA): TGCGCCAGCAGCCACCGGGGTTGGGACAACACAGATACGCAGTATTTT. Its translation is CASSHRGWDNTDTQYF.

This rearrangement joins TRBV30 to TRBJ1-4; possibly TRBD1 for D (5 bases). Germline CDR1 GTSNPN, CDR2 SVGIG (reference sequence). Trimming took 2 bases from V and 7 from J, leaving 8 bases between them. The CDR3 length is 12 residues. The CDR3 region has the DNA TGTGCCTGGAGTCTCGGGGGTGAAAAACTGTTTTTT. Residues: CAWSLGGEKLFF.

This clonotype appeared a single time. The chain uses TRBV5-4 and TRBJ2-3; TRBD1 might be the D (6 bases). The CDR3 runs 14 residues. Trimming removed 6 bases from V and 2 bases from J, with 13 bases in between. Germline V gene lookup returns CDR1 SGHNT and CDR2 YYREEE (reference sequence). The CDR3 sequence: CASTPDRSTDTQYF. CDR3 DNA sequence: TGTGCCAGCACTCCGGACAGATCCACAGATACGCAGTATTTT.

V usage is TRBV4-3 and J usage is TRBJ2-3; D is ambiguous. Germline CDR1 is LGHNA and CDR2 is YSLEER. Trimming pared 0 bases from V and 2 bases from J, leaving 15 bases between. The CDR3 extends over 17 amino acids. The CDR3 spells CASSQDPSYGFTDTQYF. CDR3 coding DNA: TGCGCCAGCAGCCAAGACCCTTCATATGGCTTCACAGATACGCAGTATTTT.

This chain uses TRBV7-3 with TRBJ2-3; D remains unclear. CDR3 length equals 12 residues. Trimming took 5 bases from V and 5 from J, leaving 8 bases between them. In germline, CDR1 is SGHTA, CDR2 FQGTGA. CDR3 sequence reads: CASSLERDTQYF. CDR3 nucleotide sequence: TGTGCCAGCAGCCTGGAGAGAGATACGCAGTATTTT.

The rearrangement links TRBV20-1 to TRBJ2-3; tentative D call: TRBD2 (6 bases). The germline V and J ends were trimmed by 4 bases and 2 bases, with 13 bases remaining between them. Germline values: CDR1 DFQATT, CDR2 SNEGSKA (reference sequence). This CDR3 is built from 14 residues. This chain's CDR3 is CSATEPSATDTQYF. CDR3 bases: TGCAGTGCTACGGAGCCTAGCGCCACAGATACGCAGTATTTT.

This clonotype has just a few counts. This sequence joins TRBV4-2 and TRBJ2-1; D remains unclear. CDR3 length: 13 amino acids. With 2 bases removed from V and 9 bases from J, the gap between germline ends came to 11 bases. Per germline, CDR1 LGHNA and CDR2 YNFKEQ. This CDR3 is CASSQRAATEQFF. The DNA of the CDR3 is TGTGCCAGCAGCCAAAGGGCCGCAACTGAGCAGTTCTTC.

On this clonotype itself: A read error may produce the germline difference seen at one junction end. The chain has TRBV7-2 and TRBJ2-1; 7 bases match TRBD2. This CDR3 contains 13 residues. Per germline, CDR1 SGHTA and CDR2 FQGNSA. The CDR3 here is CASSLGTSHEQSF. Here the CDR3 DNA reads TGTGCCAGCAGCTTAGGGACTAGTCATGAGCAGTCCTTC.

J is TRBJ1-3 and V is TRBV7-3, with D unclear. CDR1 SGHTA and CDR2 FQGTGA come from the germline V gene. This CDR3 has 13 residues. The V end was cut by 5 bases, the J end by 4 bases, with 9 bases between. The CDR3 nucleotides are TGTGCCAGCAGCCTCACGTCCGGAAACACCATATATTTT. It is translated as CASSLTSGNTIYF. The whole variable domain, filled in from reference TRBV7-3 and TRBJ1-3, reads GAGVSQTPSNKVTEKGKYVELRCDPISGHTALYWYRQSLGQGPEFLIYFQGTGAADDSGLPNDRFFAVRPEGSVSTLKIQRTERGDSAVYLCASSLTSGNTIYFGEGSWLTVV.